A selection of T cell receptor beta chains follows, all from one sample in a study of cytomegalovirus exposure and HLA in healthy donors. Generated by immunoSEQ multiplex PCR, the TCRdb table keeps only in-frame clones and is missing some. The table has some 150,000 clones, roughly 80% seen once; the top ten hold roughly 12%. The material sequenced was PBMCs. These receptors were collected from a man younger than 45 in good health and CMV-seropositive. Both conserved end residues are part of each CDR3. A D gene is named only where the DNA matches it firmly. Rows may omit the clone size; those that give it use once, few, many or a size class.

.	TRBV2	TRBJ2-3	.	CASSPRGREGTDTQYF	TGTGCCAGCAGCCCAAGGGGGCGGGAGGGCACAGATACGCAGTATTTT
TRBD1	TRBV4-1	TRBJ1-2	.	CASSLQGENYGYTF	TGCGCCAGCAGCTTACAGGGGGAAAACTATGGCTACACCTTC
.	TRBV28	TRBJ1-5	.	CASRLASGARQPQHF	TGTGCCAGCAGGCTCGCCTCAGGGGCCCGGCAGCCCCAGCATTTT
TRBD1	TRBV28	TRBJ2-7	.	CASNDRGPGYEQYF	TGTGCCAGCAACGACAGGGGGCCGGGCTACGAGCAGTACTTC
TRBD2	TRBV4-2	TRBJ2-2	.	CASARQGGREDTGELFF	TGTGCCAGCGCTCGCCAAGGCGGGAGGGAGGACACCGGGGAGCTGTTTTTT
.	TRBV10-3	TRBJ2-7	.	CAISVKVGVEEQYF	TGTGCCATCAGTGTCAAGGTCGGGGTCGAGGAGCAGTACTTC
.	TRBV19	TRBJ2-6	.	CASKEGTGANVLTF	TGTGCCAGTAAGGAGGGAACAGGGGCCAACGTCCTGACTTTC
.	TRBV30	TRBJ2-3	.	CAWGALCTQYF	TGTGCCTGGGGGGCTCTGTGCACGCAGTATTTT
.	TRBV28	TRBJ2-7	.	CASSLVQSYEQYF	TGTGCCAGCAGTTTGGTCCAGTCCTACGAGCAGTACTTC
.	TRBV5-1	TRBJ2-1	.	CASSLETKTVIPGNEQFF	TGCGCCAGCAGCTTGGAAACTAAGACAGTGATTCCTGGCAATGAGCAGTTCTTC
TRBD2	TRBV7-9	TRBJ2-7	.	CASTPLADSYEQYF	TGTGCCAGCACCCCGCTAGCGGACTCCTACGAGCAGTACTTC
TRBD1	TRBV7-9	TRBJ2-5	.	CSSSSTGGLKRETQYF	TGTTCCAGCAGCTCGACAGGGGGCCTGAAACGGGAGACCCAGTACTTC
TRBD2	TRBV7-6	TRBJ2-1	.	CASSGDEQGLAGGDSSYNEQFF	TGTGCCAGCAGCGGGGATGAACAAGGACTAGCGGGGGGCGACAGCTCCTACAATGAGCAGTTCTTC
TRBD1	TRBV25-1	TRBJ1-3	.	CASREPNRRDRAGNTIYF	TGTGCCAGCAGGGAACCAAACCGTCGGGACAGGGCTGGAAACACCATATATTTT
TRBD2	TRBV9	TRBJ2-1	few	CASSDSGRRGNEQFF	TGTGCCAGCAGCGACAGCGGACGGCGGGGGAATGAGCAGTTCTTC
.	TRBV19	TRBJ1-2	.	CASSISPDTAYGYTF	TGTGCCAGTAGTATTAGTCCGGACACCGCGTATGGCTACACCTTC
TRBD2	TRBV5-1	TRBJ2-2	.	CASSKLAGATGELFF	TGCGCCAGCAGCAAACTAGCGGGAGCCACCGGGGAGCTGTTTTTT
.	TRBV19	TRBJ2-3	.	CASSIERSTDTQYF	TGTGCCAGTAGTATAGAACGGAGCACAGATACGCAGTATTTT
TRBD1	TRBV7-9	TRBJ1-1	.	CASSSGPGQAQRNTEAFF	TGTGCCAGCAGCTCTGGACCGGGACAGGCCCAAAGGAACACTGAAGCTTTCTTT
.	TRBV15	TRBJ2-6	.	CATSRWGQGAGANVLTF	TGTGCCACCAGCAGATGGGGCCAGGGCGCTGGGGCCAACGTCCTGACTTTC
.	TRBV7-9	TRBJ1-1	.	CASRASNTEAFF	TGTGCCAGCAGAGCCTCGAACACTGAAGCTTTCTTT
.	TRBV11-2	TRBJ2-1	few	CASSLGLENEQFF	TGTGCCAGCAGCTTGGGACTGGAGAATGAGCAGTTCTTC
.	TRBV14	TRBJ2-7	.	CASSQARGAGPYEQYF	TGTGCCAGCAGCCAAGCTCGGGGTGCGGGTCCCTACGAGCAGTACTTC
.	TRBV6-5	TRBJ1-2	.	CASSDPTRAYGYTF	TGTGCCAGCAGCGACCCTACCAGGGCCTATGGCTACACCTTC
TRBD1	TRBV18	TRBJ1-2	.	CASSPTPDREDYGYTF	TGTGCCAGCTCACCAACCCCGGACAGGGAGGACTATGGCTACACCTTC
TRBD1	TRBV2	TRBJ2-7	.	CASVGEGQVRSKQYF	TGTGCCAGCGTGGGCGAGGGACAGGTGCGCTCAAAGCAGTACTTC
.	TRBV28	TRBJ2-4	.	CASSLSPDKSNIQYF	TGTGCCAGCAGTTTATCTCCGGACAAGTCTAACATTCAGTACTTC
TRBD1	TRBV29-1	TRBJ2-2	.	CSGAKTGHTGELFF	TGCAGCGGTGCCAAGACAGGGCACACCGGGGAGCTGTTTTTT
.	TRBV4-2	TRBJ2-7	.	CASSQDLVGGTATYEQYF	TGTGCCAGCAGCCAAGATCTTGTGGGCGGGACAGCGACCTACGAGCAGTACTTC
.	TRBV28	TRBJ2-5	.	CASRQGEETQYF	TGTGCCAGCAGGCAAGGGGAAGAGACCCAGTACTTC
.	TRBV11-2	TRBJ2-7	.	CASSLVGSSSYEQYF	TGTGCCAGCAGCTTAGTGGGCAGTAGCTCCTACGAGCAGTACTTC
TRBD2	TRBV29-1	TRBJ2-1	.	CSVELRTSFAEQFF	TGCAGCGTTGAACTCCGGACTAGTTTCGCTGAGCAGTTCTTC
.	TRBV15	TRBJ2-1	.	CATSRGGRASYNEQFF	TGTGCCACCAGCAGAGGAGGCCGTGCCTCCTACAATGAGCAGTTCTTC
.	TRBV30	TRBJ1-5	.	CAWSVSAGKGNQPQHF	TGTGCCTGGAGTGTATCGGCAGGGAAGGGCAATCAGCCCCAGCATTTT
.	TRBV6-5	TRBJ2-1	.	CASSSSRATAGNEQFF	TGTGCCAGCAGTTCTTCACGGGCCACCGCGGGGAATGAGCAGTTCTTC
.	TRBV29-1	TRBJ2-5	once	CSVGRQGGRETQYF	TGCAGCGTTGGACGGCAGGGGGGACGGGAGACCCAGTACTTC
.	TRBV11-3	TRBJ2-5	.	CASSLGQQETQYF	TGTGCCAGCAGCTTAGGGCAGCAAGAGACCCAGTACTTC
TRBD2	TRBV5-4	TRBJ2-2	.	CASSSGLARGTGELFF	TGTGCCAGCAGCTCAGGACTAGCTAGAGGTACCGGGGAGCTGTTTTTT